These 19 T cell receptor beta chains share one sample of origin, sequenced in a study of PD-1 blockade in classical Hodgkin lymphoma. Some clones are missing from TCRdb's copy, which holds only in-frame ones; the method was immunoSEQ multiplex PCR. Here the sample spans some 150,000 clones, less than 80% being singletons. Every patient was affected by relapse after autologous stem cell transplantation, while exposure to brentuximab vedotin was not uniform. The sequences come from peripheral blood mononuclear cells (PBMCs), collected before the second cycle of nivolumab. The receptors here all came from a human donor with classical Hodgkin lymphoma.

The V gene is TRBV27, the J gene TRBJ1-5; D possibly corresponds to TRBD1 (5 bases). The length of the CDR3 is 13 residues. Looked up from germline, CDR1 is MNHEY and CDR2 is SMNVEV (reference sequence). V was clipped by 3 bases and J by 4 bases, with 7 bases between them. DNA for the CDR3: TGTGCCAGCAGTTTTAACAGGAATCAGCCCCAGCATTTT. As protein: CASSFNRNQPQHF.

The chain combines TRBV7-6 with TRBJ2-2, with D possibly matching TRBD2 (5 bases). The CDR3 covers 13 residues. The V end was cut by 5 bases, the J end by 5 bases, with 9 bases between. The V gene's germline CDR1 is SGHVS and CDR2 FNYEAQ. CDR3 protein: CASSTWRTGELFF. CDR3 coding DNA: TGTGCCAGCAGCACCTGGAGGACCGGGGAGCTGTTTTTT. Full variable domain (outside the CDR3, taken from reference TRBV7-6 and TRBJ2-2): GAGVSQSPRYKVTKRGQDVALRCDPISGHVSLYWYRQALGQGPEFLTYFNYEAQQDKSGLPNDRFSAERPEGSISTLTIQRTEQRDSAMYRCASSTWRTGELFFGEGSRLTVL.

The V and J genes are TRBV7-6 and TRBJ1-1; 7 bases match TRBD1. V was clipped by 5 bases and J by 1 base; unmatched bases: 7. The CDR3 has 15 residues. Germline loops: CDR1 SGHVS, CDR2 FNYEAQ. The CDR3, as DNA: TGTGCCAGCAGCGCGACCGGGACAGCGAACACTGAAGCTTTCTTT. Translation: CASSATGTANTEAFF.

In its sample, this clone was seen a few times. The J gene is TRBJ1-5, the V gene TRBV5-1, with no clear D. The CDR3 consists of 14 residues. The germline gives CDR1 SGHRS, CDR2 YFSETQ. V dropped 0 bases and J dropped 3 bases, with 7 bases sitting between them. The CDR3 region is CASSLDAYNQPQHF. DNA of the CDR3: TGCGCCAGCAGCTTGGATGCTTACAATCAGCCCCAGCATTTT. Looking up the rest from reference TRBV5-1 and TRBJ1-5 gives the full variable domain: KAGVTQTPRYLIKTRGQQVTLSCSPISGHRSVSWYQQTPGQGLQFLFEYFSETQRNKGNFPGRFSGRQFSNSRSEMNVSTLELGDSALYLCASSLDAYNQPQHFGDGTRLSIL.

The chain uses TRBV5-1 and TRBJ2-7, with no clear D. Looked up from germline, CDR1 is SGHRS and CDR2 is YFSETQ. Trimming pared 0 bases from V and 5 bases from J, leaving 12 bases between. The CDR3 consists of 14 residues. The CDR3 DNA reads as TGCGCCAGCAGCTTGGCTGGGTTTGCCGACGAGCAGTACTTC. Its protein is CASSLAGFADEQYF. The whole variable domain, filled in from reference TRBV5-1 and TRBJ2-7, reads KAGVTQTPRYLIKTRGQQVTLSCSPISGHRSVSWYQQTPGQGLQFLFEYFSETQRNKGNFPGRFSGRQFSNSRSEMNVSTLELGDSALYLCASSLAGFADEQYFGPGTRLTVT.

The J gene is TRBJ2-7, the V gene TRBV19; a possible D gene is TRBD2 (6 bases). Germline lookup yields CDR1 LNHDA and CDR2 SQIVND (reference sequence). The CDR3 contains 16 residues. The germline V and J ends were trimmed by 3 bases and 2 bases, with 17 bases remaining between them. CDR3 sequence (DNA): TGTGCCAGTAGTATCGACCCGGACGGGGGTGCCTACGAGCAGTACTTC. Its protein product is CASSIDPDGGAYEQYF. Combining the CDR3 with reference TRBV19 and TRBJ2-7 gives the whole variable domain DGGITQSPKYLFRKEGQNVTLSCEQNLNHDAMYWYRQDPGQGLRLIYYSQIVNDFQKGDIAEGYSVSREKKESFPLTVTSAQKNPTAFYLCASSIDPDGGAYEQYFGPGTRLTVT.

The rearrangement joins TRBV7-8 to TRBJ1-2; 9 nucleotides agree with TRBD1. This CDR3 is built from 15 residues. Germline V gives CDR1 SGHVS, CDR2 FQNEAQ. J gave up 5 bases and V 5 bases, and 9 bases lay outside the gene matches. CDR3 sequence (DNA): TGTGCCAGCAGCATAGGGACAGGGAATTTATATGGCTACACCTTC. Its translation is CASSIGTGNLYGYTF.

The genes are TRBV7-9 and TRBJ2-7, with a tentative D call TRBD2 (5 bases). V lost 0 bases to trimming and J lost 4 bases, with 13 bases between them. This CDR3 has 15 amino acids. Germline CDR1 is SEHNR and CDR2 is FQNEAQ (reference sequence). DNA for the CDR3: TGTGCCAGCAGCTTAGCTACTAGTGTTGTGTACGAGCAGTACTTC. Translation gives CASSLATSVVYEQYF.

V and J are TRBV6-5 and TRBJ1-4; D not resolved. V lost 5 bases and J 0 bases, leaving 7 bases between the germline ends. CDR3 length equals 14 residues. The germline gives CDR1 MNHEY, CDR2 SVGAGI. Here the CDR3 reads CASSRVPTNEKLFF. DNA for the CDR3: TGTGCCAGCAGTAGGGTGCCAACTAATGAAAAACTGTTTTTT.

The chain employs TRBV5-4 and TRBJ2-3; the D gene is possibly TRBD1 (5 bases). V was cut by 4 bases and J by 6 bases, with 15 bases left in between. Germline loops: CDR1 SGHNT, CDR2 YYREEE (reference sequence). The CDR3 is 14 amino acids. The CDR3: CASSNSQGADTQYF. As DNA, the CDR3 is TGTGCCAGCAGCAACAGTCAAGGGGCTGATACGCAGTATTTT.

The chain joins TRBV6-5 to TRBJ2-5; D is uncertain. CDR1 MNHEY and CDR2 SVGAGI come from the germline V gene. V lost 5 bases and J 2 bases, leaving 9 bases between the germline ends. CDR3 size: 13 residues. In DNA form, the CDR3 reads TGTGCCAGCAGTGAAGTCGGTCAAGAGACCCAGTACTTC. This encodes CASSEVGQETQYF.

This clone was seen more than once but under ten times. A read error may produce the germline difference seen at one junction end. The V call is TRBV28, the J call TRBJ1-2; 7 bases are shared with TRBD1. Germline V lookup: CDR1 MDHEN, CDR2 SYDVKM. This CDR3 is 13 amino acids long. The CDR3 protein is CASTIPTGTYPFF. The CDR3 bases are TGTGCCAGCACCATCCCGACAGGGACCTATCCTTTCTTC.

To note about this clone: The identical CDR3 is also encoded by other nucleotide sequences in the sample. V gene TRBV7-2 combines with J gene TRBJ2-5; TRBD1 agrees at 8 bases. V gave up 3 bases and J gave up 4 bases; unmatched junction bases: 4. Germline V gene lookup returns CDR1 SGHTA and CDR2 FQGNSA. The CDR3 is made up of 14 amino acids. The CDR3 reads CASSFRQGRETQYF. The CDR3, as DNA: TGTGCCAGCAGCTTTCGACAGGGGAGAGAGACCCAGTACTTC.

The chain recombines TRBV4-3 with TRBJ2-7, with D tentatively TRBD2 (6 bases). CDR3 length: 17 amino acids. V lost 0 bases and J 0 bases, leaving 15 bases between the germline ends. Looked up from germline, CDR1 is LGHNA and CDR2 is YSLEER. CDR3 sequence (DNA): TGCGCCAGCAGCCAAGAAAGGGCAACGGGACTCTCCTACGAGCAGTACTTC. This sequence encodes CASSQERATGLSYEQYF.

This chain connects TRBV18 to TRBJ1-5, with TRBD1 as a possible D gene (5 bases). Germline V gives CDR1 KGHSH, CDR2 LQKENI. The CDR3 is 15 amino acids. Trimming took off 3 bases at V and 1 base at J, with 10 bases between the two ends. The CDR3 is CASSPDGASNQPQHF. The CDR3 DNA sequence: TGTGCCAGCTCACCTGACGGGGCGAGCAATCAGCCCCAGCATTTT.

The chain employs TRBV18 and TRBJ1-2, with D unresolved. Germline CDR1 and CDR2: KGHSH and LQKENI. The V end lost 2 bases, the J end lost 5 bases, and 9 bases lay between the germline ends. The CDR3 has 13 amino acids. CDR3 nucleotide sequence: TGTGCCAGCTCACCAGGACGGAGTTATGGCTACACCTTC. It codes for CASSPGRSYGYTF. Complete variable domain (other parts from reference TRBV18 and TRBJ1-2): NAGVMQNPRHLVRRRGQEARLRCSPMKGHSHVYWYRQLPEEGLKFMVYLQKENIIDESGMPKERFSAEFPKEGPSILRIQQVVRGDSAAYFCASSPGRSYGYTFGSGTRLTVV.

The rearrangement links TRBV7-2 to TRBJ2-1, with D perhaps TRBD2 (6 bases). Trimming removed 0 bases from V and 0 bases from J, with 12 bases in between. CDR3 length: 17 amino acids. The germline V gene has CDR1 SGHTA and CDR2 FQGNSA. This CDR3 reads CASSLAPLGSSYNEQFF. Here the CDR3 DNA reads TGTGCCAGCAGCTTAGCGCCACTCGGGAGCTCCTACAATGAGCAGTTCTTC. Full variable domain (missing parts from reference TRBV7-2 and TRBJ2-1): GAGVSQSPSNKVTEKGKDVELRCDPISGHTALYWYRQSLGQGLEFLIYFQGNSAPDKSGLPSDRFSAERTGGSVSTLTIQRTQQEDSAVYLCASSLAPLGSSYNEQFFGPGTRLTVL.

V is TRBV6-1 and J is TRBJ2-7; D call uncertain. Germline V gene sequence: CDR1 MNHNS, CDR2 SASEGT. Trimming removed 8 bases from V and 3 bases from J, with 8 bases in between. The CDR3 totals 11 residues. The CDR3 sequence is CASDFLYEQYF. In nucleotides, the CDR3 is TGTGCCAGCGATTTCCTCTACGAGCAGTACTTC.

The chain recombines TRBV18 with TRBJ1-5, with D possibly matching TRBD1 (6 bases). This CDR3 spans 16 amino acids. Germline loops: CDR1 KGHSH, CDR2 LQKENI. Trimming took off 0 bases at V and 4 bases at J, with 13 bases between the two ends. For the CDR3, the DNA is TGTGCCAGCTCACCACCAACGTCCCAGGGGAATCAGCCCCAGCATTTT. It is translated as CASSPPTSQGNQPQHF.